This TCR beta chain was documented in a study of early T cells in non-severe SARS-CoV-2 infection. Background on the study: It was bulk RNA from unsorted whole blood that was sequenced, and the chains were unpaired. Study findings and constraints: Missing private and CD4 specificities, VDJdb matching favored anti-spike CD8 responses.

Unique molecular identifiers were attached to individual cDNA molecules. TCRdb re-called the 5' RACE reads through MiXCR, storing one row per CDR3 protein. There are over 80,000 distinct CDR3 sequences in the sample; around 15% occur only once, and over 9.5% lies in the top ten. Note on this clonotype: Its specificity is not known.

Trimming took 5 bases from V and 8 from J, leaving 12 bases between them. CDR1 DFQATT and CDR2 SNEGSKA come from the germline V gene (reference sequence). This CDR3 is 11 amino acids long. What was sequenced was whole blood. This chain uses TRBV20-1 with TRBJ1-2, with D unresolved. The sequence was obtained from an adult who was a healthcare worker with PCR-confirmed SARS-CoV-2 infection or an uninfected control (not recorded which). The CDR3 loop is CSAPAPPGYTF. CDR3 bases: TGCAGTGCTCCCGCCCCGCCCGGCTACACCTTC.